These 5 T cell receptor beta chains came from one sample sequenced in a study of blood T cell repertoires in COVID-19. The protocol was immunoSEQ multiplex PCR, while the TCRdb copy is restricted to in-frame clones and leaves out a portion. The repertoire holds about 160,000 clones, about 85% seen once, with more than 6.5% in the top ten. Sequencing was performed on peripheral blood. The receptors here all came from a woman in her sixties with COVID-19, enrolled during active disease.

This clone was seen only a few times. The V gene is TRBV6-5, the J gene TRBJ2-2; TRBD1 is a possible D gene (5 bases). The V end lost 2 bases, the J end lost 4 bases, and 8 bases lay between the germline ends. Germline CDR1 reads MNHEY; CDR2 reads SVGAGI. This CDR3 spans 14 amino acids. The CDR3 loop reads CASSYPQGTGELFF. For the CDR3, the DNA is TGTGCCAGCAGTTACCCCCAGGGCACCGGGGAGCTGTTTTTT.

The chain recombines TRBV6-5 with TRBJ1-5, with D unresolved. V lost 6 bases, J lost 2 bases, and 11 bases lay in between. CDR3 length: 14 residues. The germline CDR1 and CDR2 sequences are MNHEY and SVGAGI. Here the CDR3 reads CASSAGQGNQPQHF. Written as DNA, the CDR3 is TGTGCCAGCAGCGCTGGGCAGGGCAATCAGCCCCAGCATTTT.

V is TRBV5-1 and J is TRBJ2-2; the match to TRBD2 covers 7 bases. CDR3 length equals 14 residues. The germline V gene has CDR1 SGHRS and CDR2 YFSETQ. V lost 1 base and J lost 4; bases outside the gene matches: 1. The CDR3 is CASSLPGGTGELFF. In DNA, the CDR3 is TGCGCCAGCAGCTTGCCGGGAGGCACCGGGGAGCTGTTTTTT.

This chain links TRBV9 with TRBJ2-2, with 7 bases aligning to TRBD1. Germline V lookup: CDR1 SGDLS, CDR2 YYNGEE. This CDR3 spans 16 amino acids. Losses at the gene ends were 4 bases for V and 5 bases for J; bases not matched to a gene: 11. DNA of the CDR3: TGTGCCAGCAGCCCACGAACAGGGGATGAGACCGGGGAGCTGTTTTTT. Translation: CASSPRTGDETGELFF.

The rearrangement uses TRBV2 and TRBJ2-3; D is perhaps TRBD2 (7 bases). The CDR3 sequence is 18 residues long. CDR1 and CDR2 from the germline V gene are SNHLY and FYNNEI. V was pared by 6 bases and J by 4 bases, with 26 bases between. CDR3 DNA: TGTGCCAGCAGGGGAGGGGGGTCTGGCGGGAGTGTGGCAGATACGCAGTATTTT. Amino acids: CASRGGGSGGSVADTQYF.